This passage covers 13 T cell receptor beta chains from one sample sequenced in a study of identical twins. TCRdb redid the calling of the 5' RACE reads with MiXCR, one entry per CDR3 protein. The sample records 460,000 or so distinct CDR3 sequences, 11% to 15% being singletons. Another study also made use of these data, one on yellow fever vaccine responses in identical twins.

Source material: CD4+ T cells sorted from blood. The receptors here all came from a woman in her late teens or twenties in good health.

This chain connects TRBV15 to TRBJ2-7, with D maybe TRBD2 (6 bases). V lost 3 bases, J lost 5 bases, and 14 bases lay in between. Germline CDR1 reads LNHNV; CDR2 reads YYDKDF (reference sequence). The CDR3 totals 14 residues. The CDR3 bases are TGTGCCACCAGCAGGGAGGGTTATAGGCACGAGCAGTACTTC. Protein sequence: CATSREGYRHEQYF. Variable domain in full (rest from reference TRBV15 and TRBJ2-7): DAMVIQNPRYQVTQFGKPVTLSCSQTLNHNVMYWYQQKSSQAPKLLFHYYDKDFNNEADTPDNFQSRRPNTSFCFLDIRSPGLGDTAMYLCATSREGYRHEQYFGPGTRLTVT.

Ten or more counts support this clonotype. The J gene is TRBJ2-5, the V gene TRBV5-1; 9 nucleotides align to TRBD2. Germline V lookup: CDR1 SGHRS, CDR2 YFSETQ. J gave up 0 bases and V 4 bases, and 4 bases lay outside the gene matches. This CDR3 comprises 15 residues. The CDR3 region is CASSQGLAHQETQYF. CDR3 nucleotides: TGCGCCAGCAGCCAAGGACTAGCGCACCAAGAGACCCAGTACTTC.

This clonotype was picked up many times. The V call is TRBV5-6, the J call TRBJ2-5; 8 bases are a match to TRBD1. Germline V gene data show CDR1 as SGHDT and CDR2 as YYEEEE. The length of the CDR3 is 16 residues. V dropped 0 bases and J dropped 3; count of bases not matched to a gene: 7. For the CDR3, the DNA is TGTGCCAGCAGCTTGGGGACTGGACAGGGAGAAGAGACCCAGTACTTC. It translates to CASSLGTGQGEETQYF.

V and J are TRBV6-4 and TRBJ2-1; a weak D match, TRBD2 (5 bases). This CDR3 comprises 15 residues. Germline V gives CDR1 MRHNA, CDR2 SNTAGT. The ends were cut back, 4 bases at V and 0 bases at J, with 10 bases in the middle. CDR3 in amino acids: CASSVEENSYNEQFF. The CDR3 nucleotides are TGTGCCAGCAGTGTGGAGGAGAACTCCTACAATGAGCAGTTCTTC.

In this sample, this clonotype turned up many times. The J gene is TRBJ2-7, the V gene TRBV12-3 or TRBV12-4, with D perhaps TRBD1 (5 bases). The CDR3 extends over 13 amino acids. V shed 6 bases and J shed 1 base, with 10 bases lying between them. The CDR3 bases are TGTGCCAGCAGAACGGACAAATCCTACGAGCAGTACTTC. The encoded protein is CASRTDKSYEQYF.

The genes are TRBV7-2 and TRBJ2-5, with D unclear. The CDR3 length is 13 residues. The germline V gene has CDR1 SGHTA and CDR2 FQGNSA. The V and J ends lost 5 bases and 5 bases respectively, with 12 bases between them. The CDR3 DNA reads as TGTGCCAGCAGCGCCGGACCAACGGAGACCCAGTACTTC. Protein product: CASSAGPTETQYF.

The V and J genes are TRBV20-1 and TRBJ2-7, with TRBD1 identical over 9 bases. Germline assignment: CDR1 DFQATT and CDR2 SNEGSKA (reference sequence). V trimming: 6 bases; J trimming: 4 bases; junction bases outside the gene matches: 7. The CDR3 sequence is 13 residues long. The CDR3 protein is CSAHGDRAYEQYF. The CDR3 region has the DNA TGCAGTGCCCACGGGGACAGGGCTTACGAGCAGTACTTC.

This clonotype was seen only once. The chain carries TRBV6-5 and TRBJ2-2, with D perhaps matching TRBD1 (5 bases). CDR1 is MNHEY and CDR2 is SVGAGI in the germline V gene. This CDR3 contains 15 residues. The ends were cut back, 0 bases at V and 6 bases at J, with 11 bases in the middle. CDR3 sequence: CASSYSGLGPGELFF. CDR3 bases: TGTGCCAGCAGTTACTCGGGGCTAGGTCCCGGGGAGCTGTTTTTT.

This clonotype was counted between two and nine times. The chain recombines TRBV20-1 with TRBJ2-3; possible D gene TRBD2, 6 bases. CDR1 is DFQATT, CDR2 SNEGSKA, per germline (reference sequence). The CDR3 consists of 17 residues. Trimming took off 3 bases at V and 0 bases at J, with 19 bases between the two ends. CDR3 DNA sequence: TGCAGTGCTAGCCGCTCCATCGGGACTCCTAGCACAGATACGCAGTATTTT. This codes for CSASRSIGTPSTDTQYF.

This clonotype was picked up a small number of times. This chain joins TRBV5-4 and TRBJ2-5; perhaps TRBD2 as D (5 bases). CDR3 length equals 13 residues. V lost 1 base to trimming and J lost 10 bases, with 14 bases between them. The germline CDR1 and CDR2 sequences are SGHNT and YYREEE (reference sequence). CDR3 region: CASSLNGKLSQYF. For the CDR3, the DNA is TGTGCCAGCAGCTTGAACGGGAAGTTGAGCCAGTACTTC.

A few counts support this clonotype. The chain links TRBV20-1 to TRBJ2-5, with D possibly matching TRBD1 (6 bases). CDR3 length: 13 amino acids. Trimming left V 2 bases short and J 5 bases short, with 12 bases between. In germline, CDR1 is DFQATT, CDR2 SNEGSKA (reference sequence). CDR3 protein: CSARPGTRETQYF. Here the CDR3 DNA reads TGCAGTGCTAGACCCGGGACAAGGGAGACCCAGTACTTC.

In the case of this clonotype: Germline is not matched at one junction end, which may reflect a read error. The chain employs TRBV4-2 and TRBJ2-7, with unresolved D. Per germline, CDR1 LGHNA and CDR2 YNFKEQ. The CDR3 length is 13 residues. CDR3 nucleotides: TGTGCCATCAGCCTCGGGCTCCGCTGCGAGCAGTACTTC. Its translation: CAISLGLRCEQYF.

This rearrangement joins TRBV28 to TRBJ1-4; D is undetermined. Per the germline V gene, CDR1 is MDHEN and CDR2 is SYDVKM. CDR3 size: 12 residues. The V and J ends lost 5 bases and 15 bases respectively, with 16 bases between them. In DNA form, the CDR3 reads TGTGCCAGCAGTACTGGGCCTAACGAAGTGTTTTTT. Translating it yields CASSTGPNEVFF.